Below are 2 T cell receptor beta chains sequenced from a single sample in a study of blood T cell repertoires in COVID-19. Clones were sequenced by immunoSEQ multiplex PCR, and TCRdb holds only the in-frame ones, with some missing. The table has 150,000 to 160,000 clones, 80% to 90% seen once. Sequencing was performed on peripheral blood. The receptors shown here come from a woman aged 70-85 years with acute or convalescent COVID-19.

This clone came up a few times. This rearrangement joins TRBV7-6 to TRBJ1-2; no definite D call. V lost 5 bases to trimming and J lost 1 base, with 14 bases between them. Germline loops: CDR1 SGHVS, CDR2 FNYEAQ. This CDR3 spans 15 amino acids. This CDR3 reads CASSPLWAGNYGYTF. The DNA of the CDR3 is TGTGCCAGCAGCCCCCTATGGGCGGGTAACTATGGCTACACCTTC. Full variable domain (missing parts from reference TRBV7-6 and TRBJ1-2): GAGVSQSPRYKVTKRGQDVALRCDPISGHVSLYWYRQALGQGPEFLTYFNYEAQQDKSGLPNDRFSAERPEGSISTLTIQRTEQRDSAMYRCASSPLWAGNYGYTFGSGTRLTVV.

The chain recombines TRBV11-2 with TRBJ1-3; TRBD1 might be the D (5 bases). Trimming cost V 6 bases and J 4 bases, with 19 bases left between them. The CDR3 sequence is 16 residues long. From germline, CDR1 is SGHAT and CDR2 FQNNGV. This chain's CDR3 is CASRISRGRQGNTIYF. For the CDR3, the DNA is TGTGCCAGCAGGATATCGCGGGGCCGGCAAGGAAACACCATATATTTT.